This TCR beta chain was obtained from a study of shared clonotypes between healthy human individuals. Clones were sequenced by immunoSEQ multiplex PCR, and TCRdb holds only the in-frame ones, with some missing. The table lists about 2.4 million clones, roughly 93% of them singletons. The CDR3 has 16 amino acids. With 2 bases removed from V and 4 bases from J, the gap between germline ends came to 16 bases. Germline V gene lookup returns CDR1 SGHTA and CDR2 FQGNSA. This clone has only one observation. This chain connects TRBV7-2 to TRBJ2-3, with D possibly being TRBD2 (6 bases). Sequenced material: naive CD4+ T cells from PBMCs. Subset specified: CD45RA+ positively selected. The sequence was obtained from a man between 18 and 29 years old in good health. Some clones in this sample may be carry-over from other donors' samples. Here the CDR3 reads CASSLREGREADTQYF. CDR3 nucleotides: TGTGCCAGCAGCTTACGGGAAGGCAGGGAGGCAGATACGCAGTATTTT.